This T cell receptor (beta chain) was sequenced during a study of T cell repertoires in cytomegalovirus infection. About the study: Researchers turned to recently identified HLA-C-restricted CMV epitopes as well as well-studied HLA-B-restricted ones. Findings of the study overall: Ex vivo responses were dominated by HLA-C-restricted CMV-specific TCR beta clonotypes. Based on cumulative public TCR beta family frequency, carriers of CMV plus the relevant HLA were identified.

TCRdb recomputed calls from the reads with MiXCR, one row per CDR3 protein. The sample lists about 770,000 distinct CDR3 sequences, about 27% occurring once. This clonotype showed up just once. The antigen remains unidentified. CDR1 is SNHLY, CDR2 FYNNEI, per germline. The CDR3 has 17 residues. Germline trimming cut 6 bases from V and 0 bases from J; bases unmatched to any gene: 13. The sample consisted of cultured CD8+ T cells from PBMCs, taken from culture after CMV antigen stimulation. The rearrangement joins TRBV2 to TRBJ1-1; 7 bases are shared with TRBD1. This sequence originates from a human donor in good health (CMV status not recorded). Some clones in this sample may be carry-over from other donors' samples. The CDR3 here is CASRVTRDSILNTEAFF. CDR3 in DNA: TGTGCCAGCAGAGTTACAAGGGACAGCATTTTGAACACTGAAGCTTTCTTT.